The 10 T cell receptor beta chains reported below all come from one sample, sequenced in a study of cytomegalovirus exposure and HLA in healthy donors. Produced via immunoSEQ multiplex PCR; TCRdb's table is partial and in-frame only. In the table there are some 170,000 clones, approximately 86% of which are singletons. The sequenced sample consisted of PBMCs. Source of these receptors: a man aged 18 to 30 in good health and CMV-seropositive.

The chain is built from TRBV11-2 and TRBJ2-1, with D uncertain. This CDR3 is 10 amino acids long. Germline V lookup: CDR1 SGHAT, CDR2 FQNNGV. Trimming shortened V by 3 bases and J by 15 bases, and 9 bases separated the two germline ends. This CDR3 is CASSLPRGFF. CDR3 in DNA: TGTGCCAGCAGCTTGCCTCGAGGGTTCTTC.

This chain uses TRBV27 with TRBJ1-1; no reliable D call. V lost 0 bases and J lost 4, with 9 bases in between. This CDR3 contains 14 residues. Germline assignment: CDR1 MNHEY and CDR2 SMNVEV (reference sequence). The CDR3 loop reads CASSLSVFGTEAFF. The CDR3 bases are TGTGCCAGCAGTTTATCGGTCTTCGGCACTGAAGCTTTCTTT.

This clone appeared a single time. The rearrangement joins TRBV7-3 to TRBJ1-1, with D unclear. Per germline, CDR1 SGHTA and CDR2 FQGTGA. Trimming shortened V by 3 bases and J by 0 bases, and 23 bases separated the two germline ends. The CDR3 is made up of 19 amino acids. The CDR3 protein is CASSLCSTAELFMNTEAFF. CDR3 DNA: TGTGCCAGCAGCTTGTGCAGTACGGCGGAATTATTCATGAACACTGAAGCTTTCTTT.

The CDR3 DNA sequence: TGTGCCAGCAGTTTGCGAGGGAACACTGAAGCTTTCTTT. Translating gives CASSLRGNTEAFF. This sequence joins TRBV28 and TRBJ1-1, with unresolved D. The CDR3 contains 13 residues. The V gene's germline CDR1 is MDHEN and CDR2 SYDVKM. Trimming took off 3 bases at V and 1 base at J, with 6 bases between the two ends.

The chain joins TRBV5-1 to TRBJ2-7; D possibly corresponds to TRBD1 (5 bases). Germline V gives CDR1 SGHRS, CDR2 YFSETQ. Trimming took 4 bases from V and 3 from J, leaving 11 bases between them. The CDR3 is 13 amino acids. CDR3 in amino acids: CASSTGHNYEQYF. For the CDR3, the DNA is TGCGCCAGCAGCACCGGACACAACTACGAGCAGTACTTC.

The chain combines TRBV7-2 with TRBJ2-7; 7 nucleotides line up with TRBD2. The germline V gene has CDR1 SGHTA and CDR2 FQGNSA. The ends lost 6 bases at V and 6 bases at J; junction bases unmatched: 11. This CDR3 contains 14 residues. CDR3 sequence: CASSPGRLAAEQYF. CDR3 DNA sequence: TGTGCCAGCAGTCCGGGAAGACTAGCTGCCGAGCAGTACTTC.

The chain uses TRBV30 and TRBJ1-2; tentative D call: TRBD1 (6 bases). The CDR3 runs 13 residues. From germline, CDR1 is GTSNPN and CDR2 SVGIG (reference sequence). Trimming took 3 bases from V and 4 from J, leaving 12 bases between them. The chain's CDR3 is CAWRGTGTYGYTF. The CDR3 nucleotides are TGTGCCTGGAGAGGAACAGGGACCTATGGCTACACCTTC.

The chain carries TRBV7-9 and TRBJ1-1; D is uncertain. V lost 2 bases and J 5 bases, leaving 9 bases between the germline ends. The CDR3 length is 13 residues. In germline, CDR1 is SEHNR, CDR2 FQNEAQ (reference sequence). The CDR3 loop is CASSLSSETEAFF. DNA for the CDR3: TGTGCCAGCAGCTTATCTTCGGAGACTGAAGCTTTCTTT.

The gene calls are TRBV2 and TRBJ2-3, with D perhaps matching TRBD2 (6 bases). V gave up 7 bases and J gave up 3 bases, with 17 bases separating them. The CDR3 is 15 residues long. The germline V gene has CDR1 SNHLY and CDR2 FYNNEI. This CDR3 is CASKGVGGATDTQYF. The CDR3 bases are TGTGCCAGCAAGGGAGTTGGCGGGGCAACAGATACGCAGTATTTT. Full variable domain (remainder filled in from reference TRBV2 and TRBJ2-3): EPEVTQTPSHQVTQMGQEVILRCVPISNHLYFYWYRQILGQKVEFLVSFYNNEISEKSEIFDDQFSVERPDGSNFTLKIRSTKLEDSAMYFCASKGVGGATDTQYFGPGTRLTVL.

The rearrangement joins TRBV5-4 to TRBJ2-3; D unclear. This CDR3 comprises 15 residues. Between the trimmed V and J ends, which lost 0 bases and 5 bases, there was a span of 13 bases. Germline V gives CDR1 SGHNT, CDR2 YYREEE (reference sequence). The CDR3 DNA follows: TGTGCCAGCAGCTTGGCCAAAGCCAGCGTAGATACGCAGTATTTT. This codes for CASSLAKASVDTQYF.